What follows are 20 T cell receptor beta chains derived from one specimen sequenced in a study of cytomegalovirus exposure and HLA in healthy donors. Vbeta (60) and Jbeta (13) primers were used in the PCR. The assay was immunoSEQ multiplex PCR, and TCRdb's table has in-frame clones only and misses some. The table shows around 220,000 clones, with more than 65% occurring only once. Sequenced input: PBMCs. Receptors originate from a woman younger than 45 in good health and CMV-seronegative.

The chain carries TRBV2 and TRBJ2-6; 7 nucleotides agree with TRBD1. The V gene's germline CDR1 is SNHLY and CDR2 FYNNEI. V shed 7 bases and J 0 bases; nucleotides not matched to a gene: 6. The CDR3 runs 16 residues. The CDR3, as DNA: TGTGCCAGCATAAGGGACAGCGGCTCTGGGGCCAACGTCCTGACTTTC. This encodes CASIRDSGSGANVLTF.

The chain joins TRBV12-5 to TRBJ2-7, with a weak D call TRBD2 (7 bases). CDR1 and CDR2 from the germline V gene are LGHNT and FRNRAP. The CDR3 loop spans 14 amino acids. Trimming took off 1 base at V and 5 bases at J, with 12 bases between the two ends. Written as DNA, the CDR3 is TGTGCTAGTGGTTTGGGGGGGGGCGCCAACGAGCAGTACTTC. Residues: CASGLGGGANEQYF.

The V call is TRBV30, the J call TRBJ2-2; D is possibly TRBD2 (5 bases). The length of the CDR3 is 14 residues. Germline lookup yields CDR1 GTSNPN and CDR2 SVGIG (reference sequence). Trimming took 0 bases from V and 7 from J, leaving 12 bases between them. The CDR3 protein is CAWSVTSTGGELFF. For the CDR3, the DNA is TGTGCCTGGAGTGTTACTAGTACCGGCGGGGAGCTGTTTTTT.

This rearrangement joins TRBV5-4 to TRBJ2-3; D is perhaps TRBD1 (5 bases). CDR3 length: 14 residues. Deletions cut 2 bases from V and 1 base from J, with 8 bases between. Germline assignment: CDR1 SGHNT and CDR2 YYREEE (reference sequence). This CDR3 reads CASSFRGRTDTQYF. CDR3 DNA: TGTGCCAGCAGCTTTAGGGGCCGCACAGATACGCAGTATTTT.

A few counts support this clone. J is TRBJ2-3 and V is TRBV15; 8 bases align to TRBD2. Germline V gives CDR1 LNHNV, CDR2 YYDKDF (reference sequence). The ends lost 3 bases at V and 2 bases at J; junction bases unmatched: 7. The CDR3 extends over 16 amino acids. CDR3 amino acids: CATSRELAVVTDTQYF. CDR3 DNA: TGTGCCACCAGCAGGGAACTAGCGGTGGTCACAGATACGCAGTATTTT.

A single count supports this clone. This chain uses TRBV5-1 with TRBJ2-1, with 12 bases matching TRBD2. The CDR3 spans 15 residues. Losses at the gene ends were 3 bases for V and 6 bases for J; bases not matched to a gene: 4. Per germline, CDR1 SGHRS and CDR2 YFSETQ. The CDR3 DNA is TGCGCCAGCAGCTACCTAGCGGGAGGGCCCAATGAGCAGTTCTTC. It yields the protein CASSYLAGGPNEQFF.

The rearrangement joins TRBV7-9 to TRBJ1-6; TRBD1 matches 8 bases. The length of the CDR3 is 15 residues. J was trimmed by 13 bases and V by 5 bases; bases with no gene match: 13. Germline V lookup: CDR1 SEHNR, CDR2 FQNEAQ (reference sequence). The CDR3 protein is CASSPRQGLSGPLHF. The DNA for the CDR3 is TGTGCCAGCAGCCCTCGACAGGGGTTGAGTGGTCCCCTCCACTTT.

This CDR3 is CASSGDSTQETQYF. The CDR3 bases are TGTGCCAGCAGCGGAGACTCCACCCAAGAGACCCAGTACTTC. V and J are TRBV9 and TRBJ2-5; no reliable D call. The CDR3 spans 14 residues. The germline gives CDR1 SGDLS, CDR2 YYNGEE. Trimming cost V 3 bases and J 1 base, with 10 bases left between them.

The chain carries TRBV12-5 and TRBJ1-1, with TRBD1 matching over 9 bases. The CDR3 is made up of 16 amino acids. The germline CDR1 and CDR2 sequences are LGHNT and FRNRAP. After removal of 1 base from V and 5 bases from J, the junction contained 8 bases not matched to a gene. The CDR3 region is CASGLASPGQGTEAFF. The CDR3 nucleotides read TGTGCTAGTGGTTTGGCTAGCCCGGGACAGGGAACTGAAGCTTTCTTT.

As to this clone: The CDR3 ends on some other residue instead of the conserved phenylalanine or tryptophan, so this is likely a read error. This chain links TRBV29-1 with TRBJ1-5; D unclear. V was cut by 3 bases and J by 0 bases, with 9 bases left in between. CDR1 is SQVTM, CDR2 ANQGSEA, per germline. This CDR3 has 14 amino acids. The CDR3 protein is CSVDHVGSNQPQHL. CDR3 DNA: TGCAGCGTTGATCATGTCGGTAGCAATCAGCCCCAGCATTTG.

The chain joins TRBV29-1 to TRBJ2-5, with a weak D call TRBD2 (6 bases). There are 12 residues in the CDR3. Germline-derived CDR1 and CDR2 are SQVTM and ANQGSEA. In DNA, the CDR3 is TGCAGTGCTACACCGGGAGTAGAGACCCAGTACTTC. Translated, it gives CSATPGVETQYF.

The J gene is TRBJ2-1, the V gene TRBV7-2; 9 bases map to TRBD2. Germline loops: CDR1 SGHTA, CDR2 FQGNSA. The CDR3 loop spans 16 amino acids. J lost 1 base, V lost 2 bases, and 3 bases had no gene match. The CDR3 region is CASSLQLAGSYNEQFF. The DNA of the CDR3 is TGTGCCAGCAGCTTACAGCTAGCGGGGTCCTACAATGAGCAGTTCTTC.

The chain uses TRBV12-5 and TRBJ2-1, with 8 positions matching TRBD2. CDR1 is LGHNT and CDR2 is FRNRAP in the germline V gene. The CDR3 consists of 15 residues. Trimming at V came to 9 bases and at J to 5 bases, leaving 12 bases not matched to a gene. CDR3 DNA sequence: TGTGCTAGCGCTTTTCGGGCTAGCGGGCACAATGAGCAGTTCTTC. Protein: CASAFRASGHNEQFF.

Only a few counts were recorded for this clone. The chain uses TRBV5-1 and TRBJ2-1; a weak D match, TRBD2 (5 bases). Trimming took off 4 bases at V and 10 bases at J, with 12 bases between the two ends. The germline gives CDR1 SGHRS, CDR2 YFSETQ. The CDR3 sequence is 12 residues long. In nucleotides, the CDR3 is TGCGCCAGCAGCCCCTTTTCGGGGGAGCAGTTCTTC. Translation: CASSPFSGEQFF.

The gene calls are TRBV6-5 and TRBJ2-2; 8 bases agree with TRBD1. Germline loops: CDR1 MNHEY, CDR2 SVGAGI. The CDR3 has 16 amino acids. With 0 bases clipped from V and 2 bases from J, the junction kept 2 bases outside the gene matches. The CDR3 region is CASSYSDRVNTGELFF. In DNA form, the CDR3 reads TGTGCCAGCAGTTACTCGGACAGGGTAAACACCGGGGAGCTGTTTTTT.

CDR3 residues: CASSRWGVNEKLFF. CDR3 in DNA: TGTGCCAGCAGCAGATGGGGCGTTAATGAAAAACTGTTTTTT. The genes are TRBV6-1 and TRBJ1-4; D is possibly TRBD1 (5 bases). Per the germline V gene, CDR1 is MNHNS and CDR2 is SASEGT. The CDR3 consists of 14 residues. V dropped 6 bases and J dropped 4 bases, with 12 bases sitting between them.

V usage is TRBV4-1 and J usage is TRBJ2-5; 8 bases are a match to TRBD1. J was trimmed by 2 bases and V by 4 bases; bases with no gene match: 9. Germline lookup yields CDR1 MGHRA and CDR2 YSYEKL. The CDR3 is 16 amino acids. The CDR3 nucleotides are TGCGCCAGCAGCCTACCTTCCCGGACAGGGCAAGAGACCCAGTACTTC. Encoded protein: CASSLPSRTGQETQYF.

The V gene is TRBV27, the J gene TRBJ1-1; TRBD1 aligns across 12 bases. Germline CDR1 MNHEY, CDR2 SMNVEV (reference sequence). The CDR3 runs 16 residues. V gave up 2 bases and J gave up 2 bases; unmatched junction bases: 3. The CDR3 bases are TGTGCCAGCAGTTTAACCGGGACAGGGGGCAACACTGAAGCTTTCTTT. As protein: CASSLTGTGGNTEAFF.

The V gene is TRBV7-3, the J gene TRBJ2-7; 14 nucleotides match TRBD2. Trimming cost V 5 bases and J 6 bases; bases outside gene matches: 12. Germline V CDR1 and CDR2: SGHTA, FQGTGA. The CDR3 length is 17 residues. The CDR3 nucleotides are TGTGCCAGCAGCGAAGGGACTAGCGGGAGCTACCCCAGCGAGCAGTACTTC. As protein: CASSEGTSGSYPSEQYF.

The chain combines TRBV7-9 with TRBJ2-7; TRBD2 matches at 9 bases. Germline V gene sequence: CDR1 SEHNR, CDR2 FQNEAQ (reference sequence). The CDR3 runs to 13 residues. With 7 bases clipped from V and 2 bases from J, the junction kept 3 bases outside the gene matches. The CDR3 region is CASTPSGAYEQYF. The DNA for the CDR3 is TGTGCCAGCACCCCTAGCGGGGCCTACGAGCAGTACTTC.